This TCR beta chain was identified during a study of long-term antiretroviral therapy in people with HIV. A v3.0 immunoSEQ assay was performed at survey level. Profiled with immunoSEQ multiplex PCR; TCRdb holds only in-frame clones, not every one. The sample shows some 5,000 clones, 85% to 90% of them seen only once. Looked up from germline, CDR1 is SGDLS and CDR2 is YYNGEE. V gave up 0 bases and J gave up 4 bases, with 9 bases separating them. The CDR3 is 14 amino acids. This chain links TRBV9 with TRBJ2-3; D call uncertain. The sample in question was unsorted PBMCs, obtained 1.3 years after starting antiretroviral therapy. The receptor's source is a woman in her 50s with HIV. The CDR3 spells CASSVVPSSDTQYF. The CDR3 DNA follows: TGTGCCAGCAGCGTAGTGCCCTCTTCAGATACGCAGTATTTT. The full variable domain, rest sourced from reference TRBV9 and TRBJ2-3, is DSGVTQTPKHLITATGQRVTLRCSPRSGDLSVYWYQQSLDQGLQFLIQYYNGEERAKGNILERFSAQQFPDLHSELNLSSLELGDSALYFCASSVVPSSDTQYFGPGTRLTVL.